This TCR beta chain appears in the sequencing data of a study of cytomegalovirus exposure and HLA in healthy donors (dated by TCRdb to the late 2010s). With regard to the full study: A later analysis indicated that the 100 to 150 validation repertoires were generated on the platform also employed for the 650 to 850 repertoires of the first cohort. The study aimed to test whether signatures of past pathogen exposure could be identified by cataloging public T cell receptors. Along with the roughly 670-subject first cohort, a separate validation cohort of about 110 different subjects was used. To predict cytomegalovirus infection status, the study brought together high-throughput TCR immunosequencing, statistical association of individual TCRs with disease status, and machine learning.

The donors were included in the validation cohort of roughly 120 subjects, a group kept apart from the roughly 670-subject first cohort. Library prep was done by the immunoSEQ multiplex PCR assay. From the authors' description of their analysis: A statistical classification framework was built to diagnose cytomegalovirus status from the catalog of TCR beta chain sequences. TCRdb obtained this table from immuneACCESS and retained in-frame rearrangements with V and J assigned. These tables miss some clones; where compared with another copy, unresolved V genes account for less than half of the shortfall, and the remainder is unexplained. V, J and clone size reflect that table, while D and trimming were determined from the DNA. Here the sample has 150,000 to 200,000 clones; around 86% occur a single time. Roughly 1.5% of the sample is in the top ten clones. The count of this clone is one. Its antigen is not yet known. Qualities for individual bases were not recorded, and no much larger clone is one base off.

The research as a whole found: While some public TCRs were present in many individuals, most TCR sequences turned up only very rarely across donors. The classifier was reported to diagnose cytomegalovirus status with high specificity and sensitivity in both the original and validation cohorts. The validation cohort had no HLA typing available for a later analysis, so co-occurrence within that cohort was assessed over all 120 or so repertoires. In vitro tests confirmed that a few of the cytomegalovirus-associated TCR beta chains recognize cytomegalovirus antigens. The study gave a list of under 200 TCR beta chains associated with cytomegalovirus. According to the authors, the approach could potentially be generalized to other disease states and immunological phenotypes. Of the cluster scores, approximately 95% were above 0 in a later analysis, which found that TCRs clustered in the first cohort also tended to co-occur in the approximately 130 validation repertoires.

This receptor was obtained from a woman aged 18 to 35 in good health and CMV-seronegative. Sequencing input: PBMCs.

The DNA sequence is as follows: TGTGCCTGGAGTCCAGGGGGCGCGGGGAACACTGAAGCTTTCTTT. Its protein is CAWSPGGAGNTEAFF. The rearrangement joined TRBV30 to TRBJ1-1; 8 middle bases align to TRBD1. Reading the germline V gene (reference sequence) gives CDR1 GTSNPN and CDR2 SVGIG. Measured from the cysteine to the phenylalanine, the CDR3 is 15 residues long. Only CDR3 DNA remains: 45 bases, in frame from the first base. Ends trimmed: V by 2 bases, J by 1 base; bases unmatched to a gene: 6.